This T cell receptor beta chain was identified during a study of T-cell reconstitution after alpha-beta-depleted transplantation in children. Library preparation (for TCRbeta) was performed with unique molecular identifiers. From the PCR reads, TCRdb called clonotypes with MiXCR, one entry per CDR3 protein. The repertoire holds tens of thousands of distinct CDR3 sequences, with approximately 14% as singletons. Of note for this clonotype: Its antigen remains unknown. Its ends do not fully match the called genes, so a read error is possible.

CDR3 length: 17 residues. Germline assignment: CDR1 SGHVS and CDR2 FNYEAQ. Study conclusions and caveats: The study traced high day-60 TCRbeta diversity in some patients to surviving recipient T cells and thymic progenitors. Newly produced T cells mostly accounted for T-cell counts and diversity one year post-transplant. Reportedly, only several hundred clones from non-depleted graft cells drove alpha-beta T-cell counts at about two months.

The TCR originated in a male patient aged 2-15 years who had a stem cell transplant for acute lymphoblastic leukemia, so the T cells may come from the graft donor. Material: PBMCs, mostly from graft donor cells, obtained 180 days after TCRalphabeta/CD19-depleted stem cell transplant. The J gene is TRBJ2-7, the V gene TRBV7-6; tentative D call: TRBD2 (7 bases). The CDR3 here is CASSLDPGTGTTYEQNF. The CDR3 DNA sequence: TGTGCCAGCAGCTTAGATCCCGGAACAGGGACTACCTACGAGCAGAACTTC.